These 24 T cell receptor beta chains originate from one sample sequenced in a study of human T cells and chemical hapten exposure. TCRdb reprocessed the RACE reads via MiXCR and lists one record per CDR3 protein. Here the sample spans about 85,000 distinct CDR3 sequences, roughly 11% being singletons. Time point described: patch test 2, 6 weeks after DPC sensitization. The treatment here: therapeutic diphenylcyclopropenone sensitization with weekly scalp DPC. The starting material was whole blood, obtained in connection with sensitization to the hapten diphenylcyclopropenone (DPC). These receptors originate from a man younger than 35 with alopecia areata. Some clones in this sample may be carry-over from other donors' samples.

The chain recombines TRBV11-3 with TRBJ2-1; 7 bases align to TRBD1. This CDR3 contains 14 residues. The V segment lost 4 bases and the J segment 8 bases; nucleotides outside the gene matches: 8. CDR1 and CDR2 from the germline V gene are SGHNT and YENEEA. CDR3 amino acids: CASSSGQVGHEQFF. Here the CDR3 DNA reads TGTGCCAGCAGCTCAGGACAGGTCGGCCATGAGCAGTTCTTC.

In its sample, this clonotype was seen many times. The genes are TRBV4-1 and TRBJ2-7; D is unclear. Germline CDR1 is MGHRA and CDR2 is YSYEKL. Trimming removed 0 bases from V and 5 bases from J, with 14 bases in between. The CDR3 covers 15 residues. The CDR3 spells CASSQDRPLRNEQYF. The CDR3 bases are TGCGCCAGCAGCCAAGACAGGCCCCTACGGAACGAGCAGTACTTC.

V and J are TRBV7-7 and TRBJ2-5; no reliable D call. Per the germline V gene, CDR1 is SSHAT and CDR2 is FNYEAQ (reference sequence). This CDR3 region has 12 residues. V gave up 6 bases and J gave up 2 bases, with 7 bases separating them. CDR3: CASRGLQETQYF. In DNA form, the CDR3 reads TGTGCCAGCAGAGGGTTGCAAGAGACCCAGTACTTC.

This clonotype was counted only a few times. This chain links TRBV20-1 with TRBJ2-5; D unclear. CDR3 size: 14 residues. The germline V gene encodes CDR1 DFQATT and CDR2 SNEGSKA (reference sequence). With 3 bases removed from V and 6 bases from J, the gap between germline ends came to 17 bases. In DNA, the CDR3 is TGCAGTGCTAGGGCAAGCCAGACCTTCCAGACCCAGTACTTC. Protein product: CSARASQTFQTQYF.

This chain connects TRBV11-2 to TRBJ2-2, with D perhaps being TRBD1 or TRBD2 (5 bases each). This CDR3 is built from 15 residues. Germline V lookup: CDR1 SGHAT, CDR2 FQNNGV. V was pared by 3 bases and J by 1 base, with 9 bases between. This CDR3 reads CASSLGRRNTGELFF. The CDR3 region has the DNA TGTGCCAGCAGCTTGGGACGGAGGAACACCGGGGAGCTGTTTTTT.

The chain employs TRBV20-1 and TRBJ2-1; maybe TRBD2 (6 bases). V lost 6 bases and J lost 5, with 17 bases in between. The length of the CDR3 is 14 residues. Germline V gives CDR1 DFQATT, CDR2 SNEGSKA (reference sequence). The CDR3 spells CSASFEAGNNEQFF. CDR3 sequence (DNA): TGCAGTGCCAGTTTCGAGGCGGGAAACAATGAGCAGTTCTTC.

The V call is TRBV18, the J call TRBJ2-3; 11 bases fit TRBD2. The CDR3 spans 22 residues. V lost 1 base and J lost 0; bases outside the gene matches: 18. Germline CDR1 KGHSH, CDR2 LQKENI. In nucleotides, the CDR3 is TGTGCCAGCTCACCACTCCCGCTAGCGGGGGGACGGACGAGCACGAGCACAGATACGCAGTATTTT. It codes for CASSPLPLAGGRTSTSTDTQYF.

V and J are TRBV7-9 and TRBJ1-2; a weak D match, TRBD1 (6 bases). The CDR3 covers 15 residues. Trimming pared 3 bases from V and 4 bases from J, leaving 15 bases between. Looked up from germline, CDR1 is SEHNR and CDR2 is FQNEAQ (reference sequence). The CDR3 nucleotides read TGTGCCAGCAGCTTGAGGGGGAAGGTCCGCTATGGCTACACCTTC. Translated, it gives CASSLRGKVRYGYTF.

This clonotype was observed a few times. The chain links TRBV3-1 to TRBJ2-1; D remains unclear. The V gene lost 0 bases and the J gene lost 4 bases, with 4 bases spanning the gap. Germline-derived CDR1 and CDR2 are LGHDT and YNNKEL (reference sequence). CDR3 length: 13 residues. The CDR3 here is CASSQETYNEQFF. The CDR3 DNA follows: TGTGCCAGCAGCCAAGAAACTTACAATGAGCAGTTCTTC.

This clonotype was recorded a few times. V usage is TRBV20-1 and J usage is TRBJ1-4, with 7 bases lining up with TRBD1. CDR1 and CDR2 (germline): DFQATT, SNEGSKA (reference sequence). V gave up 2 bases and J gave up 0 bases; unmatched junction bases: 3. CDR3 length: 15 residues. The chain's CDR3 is CSARPDRPTNEKLFF. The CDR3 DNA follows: TGCAGTGCTAGACCGGACAGGCCAACTAATGAAAAACTGTTTTTT.

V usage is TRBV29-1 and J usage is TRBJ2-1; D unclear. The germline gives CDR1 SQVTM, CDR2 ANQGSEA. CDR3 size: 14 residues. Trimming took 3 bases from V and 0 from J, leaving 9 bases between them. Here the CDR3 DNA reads TGCAGCGTTGAGAGCTACAGCTCCTACAATGAGCAGTTCTTC. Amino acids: CSVESYSSYNEQFF.

In nucleotides, the CDR3 is TGTGCCACCAGTTCCAGTCTCCGCAATGAGCAGTTCTTC. This codes for CATSSSLRNEQFF. The gene calls are TRBV24-1 and TRBJ2-1; unclear D gene. The germline gives CDR1 KGHDR, CDR2 SFDVKD. The CDR3 sequence is 13 residues long. V was shortened by 6 bases and J by 6 bases, with 11 bases between the two germline ends.

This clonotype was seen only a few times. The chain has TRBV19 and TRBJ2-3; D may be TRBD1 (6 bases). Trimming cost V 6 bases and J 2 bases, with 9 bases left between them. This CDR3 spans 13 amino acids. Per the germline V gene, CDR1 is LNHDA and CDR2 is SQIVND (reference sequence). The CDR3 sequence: CASSGQITDTQYF. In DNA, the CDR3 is TGTGCCAGTAGCGGACAGATCACAGATACGCAGTATTTT.

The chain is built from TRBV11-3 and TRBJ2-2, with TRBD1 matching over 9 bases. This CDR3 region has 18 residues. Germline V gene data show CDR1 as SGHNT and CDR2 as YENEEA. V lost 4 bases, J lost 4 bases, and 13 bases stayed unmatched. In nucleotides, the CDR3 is TGTGCCAGCAGCTCGACTAGAGGGACAGGGTCGGTCACCGGGGAGCTGTTTTTT. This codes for CASSSTRGTGSVTGELFF.

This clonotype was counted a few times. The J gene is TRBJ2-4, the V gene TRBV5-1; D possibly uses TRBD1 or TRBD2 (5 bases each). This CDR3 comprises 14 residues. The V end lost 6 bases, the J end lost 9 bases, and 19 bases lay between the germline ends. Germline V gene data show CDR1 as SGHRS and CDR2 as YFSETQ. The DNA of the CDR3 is TGCGCCAGCACGAGGGGAGACAAACTTAGCATTCAGTACTTC. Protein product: CASTRGDKLSIQYF.

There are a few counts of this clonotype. CDR3 amino acids: CASRGTGPSWREQYF. DNA for the CDR3: TGTGCCAGCAGGGGGACGGGGCCTTCTTGGCGCGAGCAGTACTTC. The gene calls are TRBV6-5 and TRBJ2-7; D is tentatively TRBD1 or TRBD2 (5 bases each). Trimming cost V 6 bases and J 6 bases, with 21 bases left between them. The germline gives CDR1 MNHEY, CDR2 SVGAGI. The CDR3 spans 15 residues.

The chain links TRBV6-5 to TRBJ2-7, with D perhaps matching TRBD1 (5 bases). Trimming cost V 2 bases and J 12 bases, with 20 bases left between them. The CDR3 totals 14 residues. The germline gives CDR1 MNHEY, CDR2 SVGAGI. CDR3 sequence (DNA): TGTGCCAGCAGTTACAAATCCCTGGGGCAGCCGATGTACTTC. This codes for CASSYKSLGQPMYF.

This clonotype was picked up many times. CDR3 nucleotide sequence: TGTGCCAGCAGCGAGACGGGGGGGCCCTTCGAAGATACGCAGTATTTT. Residues: CASSETGGPFEDTQYF. The rearrangement links TRBV5-6 to TRBJ2-3; TRBD2 aligns across 8 bases. Germline assignment: CDR1 SGHDT and CDR2 YYEEEE. The CDR3 sequence is 16 residues long. Trimming cost V 4 bases and J 5 bases; bases outside gene matches: 12.

This chain's CDR3 is CASSLRGGPADTQYF. The CDR3 bases are TGTGCCAGCAGTTTACGAGGGGGGCCCGCAGATACGCAGTATTTT. The chain combines TRBV28 with TRBJ2-3; D possibly matches TRBD1 or TRBD2 (6 bases each). Deletions cut 2 bases from V and 4 bases from J, with 13 bases between. Germline V gives CDR1 MDHEN, CDR2 SYDVKM. The CDR3 is 15 amino acids.

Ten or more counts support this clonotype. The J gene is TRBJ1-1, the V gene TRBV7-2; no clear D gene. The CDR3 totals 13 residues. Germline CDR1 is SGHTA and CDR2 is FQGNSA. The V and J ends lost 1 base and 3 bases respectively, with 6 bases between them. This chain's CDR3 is CASSLGLDTEAFF. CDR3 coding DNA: TGTGCCAGCAGCTTAGGTTTAGACACTGAAGCTTTCTTT.

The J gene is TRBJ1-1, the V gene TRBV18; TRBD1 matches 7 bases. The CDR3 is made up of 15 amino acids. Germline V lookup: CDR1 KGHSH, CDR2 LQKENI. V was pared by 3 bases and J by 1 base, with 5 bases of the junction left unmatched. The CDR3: CASSPRQGENTEAFF. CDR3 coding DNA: TGTGCCAGCTCACCGCGACAGGGAGAGAACACTGAAGCTTTCTTT.

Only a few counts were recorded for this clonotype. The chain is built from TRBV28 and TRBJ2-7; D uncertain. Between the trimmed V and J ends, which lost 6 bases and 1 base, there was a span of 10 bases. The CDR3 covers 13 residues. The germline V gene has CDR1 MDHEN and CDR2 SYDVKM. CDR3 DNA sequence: TGTGCCAGCAGCCCCCCGGGTTCCTACGAGCAGTACTTC. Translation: CASSPPGSYEQYF.

The CDR3, as DNA: TGTGCCAGCAGTTACAGGGGGCAGGACGGGGAGCTGTTTTTT. Translating gives CASSYRGQDGELFF. The chain uses TRBV6-2 or TRBV6-3 and TRBJ2-2; 7 nucleotides line up with TRBD1. The CDR3 is 14 amino acids. J lost 7 bases, V lost 2 bases, and 4 bases had no gene match. CDR1 is MNHEY and CDR2 is SVGEGT in the germline V gene.

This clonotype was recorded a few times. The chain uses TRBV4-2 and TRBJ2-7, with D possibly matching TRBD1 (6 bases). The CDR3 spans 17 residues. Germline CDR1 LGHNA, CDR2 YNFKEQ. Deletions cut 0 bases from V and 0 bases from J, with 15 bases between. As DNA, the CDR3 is TGTGCCAGCAGCCAAGACGACTCAGGGGCGAACTCCTACGAGCAGTACTTC. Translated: CASSQDDSGANSYEQYF.